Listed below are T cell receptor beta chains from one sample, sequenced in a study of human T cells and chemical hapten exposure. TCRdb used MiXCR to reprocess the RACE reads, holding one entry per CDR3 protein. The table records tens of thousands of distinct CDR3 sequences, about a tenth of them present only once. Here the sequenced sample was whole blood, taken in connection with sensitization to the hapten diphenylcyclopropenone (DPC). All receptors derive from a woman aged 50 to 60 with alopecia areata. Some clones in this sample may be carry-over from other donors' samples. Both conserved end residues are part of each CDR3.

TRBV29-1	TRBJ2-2	CSVLGVRNTGELFF
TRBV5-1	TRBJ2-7	CASSLESGRSYEQYF
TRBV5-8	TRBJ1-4	CASSFRGARVEKLFF
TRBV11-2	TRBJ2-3	CASSFWQGVGDTQYF
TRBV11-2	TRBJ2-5	CASSPQGWTQETQYF
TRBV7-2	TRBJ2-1	CASSFSGYSSYNEQFF
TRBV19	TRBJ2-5	CASNNRGIQTQYF
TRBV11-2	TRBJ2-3	CASSPRTSGNTDTQYF
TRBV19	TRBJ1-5	CASSIDDRGGNQPQHF
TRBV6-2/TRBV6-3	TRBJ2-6	CASGPRGVSGANVLTF
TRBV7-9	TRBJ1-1	CASSSIPFTEAFF
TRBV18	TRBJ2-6	CASSPSPSWANVLTF
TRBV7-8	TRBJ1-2	CASSFQALRDYGYTF
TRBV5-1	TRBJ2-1	CASSLQGHNEQFF
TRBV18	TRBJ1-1	CASSPRTGEWDTEAFF
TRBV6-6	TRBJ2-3	CASSTSRGANTDTQYF
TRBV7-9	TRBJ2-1	CASSFAGSYNEQFF
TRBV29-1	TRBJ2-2	CSVVVGGQGIGELFF
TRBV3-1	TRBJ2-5	CASSQDPGGVKTQYF
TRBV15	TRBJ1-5	CATSRDLNQPQHF
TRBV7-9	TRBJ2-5	CASSYDRLNQETQYF
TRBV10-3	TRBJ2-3	CARSFSGTDTQYF
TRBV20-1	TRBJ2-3	CSARPFRRISGDTQYF
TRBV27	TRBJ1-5	CASSFYPQGPEPQHF
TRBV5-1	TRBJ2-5	CASSFGLAGTQETQYF
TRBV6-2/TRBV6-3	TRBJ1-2	CASNRDGGNYGYTF
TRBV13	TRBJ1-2	CASSLVGRADEGYTF
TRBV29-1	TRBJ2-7	CSVGRRSGTYEQYF
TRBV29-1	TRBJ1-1	CSVVRGLTEAFF
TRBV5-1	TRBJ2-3	CASSTLPLTSGRTISTDTQYF
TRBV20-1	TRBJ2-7	CSASAPGQGSYEQYF
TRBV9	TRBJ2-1	CASSVGVDSNEQFF
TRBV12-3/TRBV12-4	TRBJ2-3	CASSLHRSDTDTQYF
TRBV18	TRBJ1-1	CASSPLGQGAVNTEAFF
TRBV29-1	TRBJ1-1	CTVTKMNTEAFF
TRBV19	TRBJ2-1	CASSGTSGSHEQFF
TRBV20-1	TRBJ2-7	CSASTGSSYEQYF
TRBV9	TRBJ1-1	CASSVEQAEAFF
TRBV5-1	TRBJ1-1	CASSPGRVVDTEAFF
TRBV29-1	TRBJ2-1	CSAGEASSYNEQFF
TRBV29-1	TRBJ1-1	CSGLGGPTEAFF
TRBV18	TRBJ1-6	CASSPNSGQVNSPLHF
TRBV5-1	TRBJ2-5	CASSQDIKETQYF
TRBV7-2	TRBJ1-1	CASSSGRVAFF
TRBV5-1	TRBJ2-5	CASSDRTPVRLYQETQYF
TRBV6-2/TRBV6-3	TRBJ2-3	CASSKKWTSGNADTQYF
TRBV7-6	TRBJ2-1	CASSLARGGTGNEQFF
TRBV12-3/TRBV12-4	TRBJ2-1	CASRLAGGFGEQFF
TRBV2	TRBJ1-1	CASGGTVINTEAFF
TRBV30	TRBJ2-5	CAWSVGLGGETQYF
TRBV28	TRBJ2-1	CASSELGQHPYNEQFF
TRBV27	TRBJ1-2	CASSIGTGHGYTF
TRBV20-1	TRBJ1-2	CSALGSRDGYTF
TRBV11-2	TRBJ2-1	CASSFDRDEQFF
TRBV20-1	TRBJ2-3	CSGGRPGDTLYF
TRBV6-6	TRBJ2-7	CASSYGNSYEQYF
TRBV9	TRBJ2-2	CASSPEGGHVIGELFF
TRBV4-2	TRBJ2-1	CASSLGTSGNYNEQFF
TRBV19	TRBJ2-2	CASSIEGTGNTGELFF